One and the same sample provided the 10 T cell receptor beta chains below, sequenced in a study of response to subunit inactivated influenza vaccine (dated by TCRdb to 2016 to 2019). The sample's time point, from its label and the paper: approximately 47 days after influenza vaccine administration. Receptors were amplified or captured by RT-PCR. TCRdb lists the instrument as Illumina HiSeq 2500. TCRdb reprocessing: public reads trimmed at Q25 with fastp, clones called with MiXCR, in-frame beta chains kept. Every CDR3 protein is listed once, alongside the most common genes and DNA of its rows. A total of 450,000 to 500,000 distinct CDR3 sequences appear in this sample, over 9.5% of them only once. The ten biggest clones cover approximately 12% of the sample. The sample consisted of PBMCs from blood, taken 45 days after vaccination. These receptors all stem from a man aged 50-60 years who received an inactivated influenza vaccine. Donor details come from another sample of the same person, matched by shared clones.

Only a few counts were recorded for this clonotype. V gene TRBV10-3 combines with J gene TRBJ2-2; weak D call: TRBD2 (5 bases). The CDR3 extends over 15 amino acids. Germline V gives CDR1 ENHRY, CDR2 SYGVKD. V was pared by 4 bases and J by 0 bases, with 9 bases between. The CDR3 region has the DNA TGTGCCATCAGTGGTGACGGGGCGAACACCGGGGAGCTGTTTTTT. As protein: CAISGDGANTGELFF.

This clonotype was seen only a few times. The chain links TRBV7-3 to TRBJ2-7; D might be TRBD2 (5 bases). Trimming left V 4 bases short and J 5 bases short, with 6 bases between. The germline CDR1 and CDR2 sequences are SGHTA and FQGTGA. This CDR3 spans 11 amino acids. In nucleotides, the CDR3 is TGTGCCAGCAGCTCCGGGGACGAGCAGTACTTC. Translated, it gives CASSSGDEQYF.

This clonotype was found many times. The V call is TRBV28, the J call TRBJ2-1; the match to TRBD1 covers 9 bases. The CDR3 has 14 amino acids. Per the germline V gene, CDR1 is MDHEN and CDR2 is SYDVKM. With 8 bases clipped from V and 2 bases from J, the junction kept 4 bases outside the gene matches. The chain's CDR3 is CASGQGSTYNEQFF. CDR3 nucleotides: TGTGCCAGCGGACAGGGGAGCACCTACAATGAGCAGTTCTTC.

This clonotype came up many times. The rearrangement uses TRBV7-2 and TRBJ2-3, with 10 bases aligning to TRBD2. Per the germline V gene, CDR1 is SGHTA and CDR2 is FQGNSA. The CDR3 extends over 16 amino acids. The J segment lost 1 base and the V segment lost 1 base, leaving 2 bases of the junction unmatched. The CDR3, as DNA: TGTGCCAGCAGCTTAGTAGCGGGGGGTCGCACAGATACGCAGTATTTT. Translating it yields CASSLVAGGRTDTQYF.

This clonotype occurred many times. The chain carries TRBV6-5 and TRBJ2-5; D is perhaps TRBD1 (6 bases). Germline CDR1 is MNHEY and CDR2 is SVGAGI. The CDR3 has 12 residues. Trimming took off 7 bases at V and 4 bases at J, with 10 bases between the two ends. For the CDR3, the DNA is TGTGCCAGCAAACAGGGTCCAGAGACCCAGTACTTC. Its protein is CASKQGPETQYF.

This clonotype was counted ten times or more. This rearrangement joins TRBV20-1 to TRBJ2-7, with 13 bases fitting TRBD2. Germline values: CDR1 DFQATT, CDR2 SNEGSKA (reference sequence). V was pared by 6 bases and J by 1 base, with 3 bases of the junction left unmatched. This CDR3 has 14 amino acids. CDR3 residues: CSAKGLAGSYEQYF. CDR3 nucleotide sequence: TGCAGTGCAAAGGGACTAGCGGGGTCCTACGAGCAGTACTTC.

This clonotype was counted at least ten times. The V call is TRBV15, the J call TRBJ1-5; 7 positions match TRBD1. This CDR3 has 15 residues. The V and J ends lost 0 bases and 5 bases, in that order; junction bases with no gene match: 4. Germline values: CDR1 LNHNV, CDR2 YYDKDF (reference sequence). The CDR3 nucleotides are TGTGCCACCAGCAGAGATCGACAGGGATATCAGCCCCAGCATTTT. This encodes CATSRDRQGYQPQHF.

This clonotype was counted a few times. The chain links TRBV29-1 to TRBJ2-1; no clear D. Deletions cut 0 bases from V and 4 bases from J, with 7 bases between. There are 13 residues in the CDR3. Germline CDR1 is SQVTM and CDR2 is ANQGSEA. The CDR3 sequence: CSVEETYYNEQFF. The CDR3 bases are TGCAGCGTTGAAGAAACTTATTACAATGAGCAGTTCTTC.

This clonotype was picked up a small number of times. The chain employs TRBV11-2 and TRBJ2-1; 14 positions agree with TRBD2. The V and J ends lost 5 bases and 1 base, in that order; junction bases with no gene match: 10. Per the germline V gene, CDR1 is SGHAT and CDR2 is FQNNGV. The CDR3 runs to 19 residues. The CDR3 sequence is CASSRGLAGGRRSYNEQFF. CDR3 coding DNA: TGTGCCAGCAGCCGTGGACTAGCGGGAGGTCGGAGGTCCTACAATGAGCAGTTCTTC.

The chain links TRBV5-1 to TRBJ2-5; weak D call: TRBD2 (5 bases). V was shortened by 0 bases and J by 4 bases, with 13 bases between the two germline ends. CDR1 SGHRS and CDR2 YFSETQ come from the germline V gene. The CDR3 covers 15 residues. CDR3 sequence: CASSLGPISGETQYF. As DNA, the CDR3 is TGCGCCAGCAGCTTGGGCCCAATCAGCGGAGAGACCCAGTACTTC.